The 9 T cell receptor beta chains presented below share a single source sample, sequenced in a study of T cells expressing NK-cell markers. TCRdb reprocessed the 5' RACE reads, with one entry per CDR3 protein and no DNA. This repertoire includes more than 250,000 distinct CDR3 sequences. Sequenced input: blood T cells: a sorted CD56 or NKG2C T cell subset, CD4+ or CD8+ T cells, or bulk PBMC T cells (not recorded which). The origin of the receptors is a man younger than 35 in good health.

This rearrangement joins TRBV3-1 to TRBJ2-5. The CDR3 totals 14 residues. The germline V gene encodes CDR1 LGHDT and CDR2 YNNKEL (reference sequence). CDR3 protein: CASSQLGMRETQYF.

This chain links TRBV7-9 with TRBJ2-2; with no DNA, the TCRdb D assignment of TRBD2 cannot be verified. The CDR3 totals 14 residues. Germline V lookup: CDR1 SEHNR, CDR2 FQNEAQ (reference sequence). CDR3 amino acids: CASSLEGLTGELFF.

The CDR3 here is CSGRGWGTEAFF. This chain joins TRBV29-1 and TRBJ1-1; TCRdb returns TRBD1, unconfirmable since there is no DNA. Per the germline V gene, CDR1 is SQVTM and CDR2 is ANQGSEA. This CDR3 contains 12 residues.

V usage is TRBV19 and J usage is TRBJ1-5. Germline V gene sequence: CDR1 LNHDA, CDR2 SQIVND (reference sequence). The CDR3 covers 15 residues. The chain's CDR3 is CASLKGSYSNQPQHF.

The chain uses TRBV10-3 and TRBJ1-2; TCRdb reports TRBD1, a call that lacks DNA to check it against. CDR3 length equals 14 residues. Looked up from germline, CDR1 is ENHRY and CDR2 is SYGVKD. The CDR3 spells CAIRGDVGMYGYTF.

V and J are TRBV10-3 and TRBJ2-1; TCRdb returns TRBD2, unconfirmable since there is no DNA. The CDR3 loop spans 14 amino acids. CDR1 and CDR2 (germline): ENHRY, SYGVKD. The chain's CDR3 is CATLGGTTYNEQFF.

The rearrangement links TRBV24-1 to TRBJ2-3; TCRdb selects TRBD1, and the lack of DNA leaves this call unchecked. The CDR3 is made up of 17 amino acids. CDR1 is KGHDR, CDR2 SFDVKD, per germline. CDR3 region: CATSDLVPGQGRDTQYF.

The chain couples TRBV6-5 to TRBJ2-1. The CDR3 extends over 11 amino acids. Germline CDR1 MNHEY, CDR2 SVGAGI. The CDR3 is CASSQNNEQFF.

The rearrangement joins TRBV12-3 or TRBV12-4 to TRBJ1-6; the D call of TRBD1 rests on TCRdb alone, since no DNA is present to check it. This CDR3 spans 12 amino acids. CDR3 region: CASSGQSGPLHF.